The 16 T cell receptor beta chains given below trace back to one sample, sequenced in a study of CD8 T cells in Susac syndrome. Roughly 0.45 to 1 ug RNA was reverse transcribed with random hexamers. TCRdb re-called the immunoSEQ multiplex PCR reads through MiXCR, storing one row per CDR3 protein. This sample has about 180,000 distinct CDR3 sequences, with 90% to 95% found just once. The source material was CD4+ T cells from PBMCs. These receptors all come from a human donor with Susac syndrome.

J is TRBJ2-6 and V is TRBV12-3 or TRBV12-4; D possibly corresponds to TRBD1 (6 bases). The CDR3 contains 18 residues. V was pared by 3 bases and J by 0 bases, with 15 bases between. The chain's CDR3 is CASSFRTDHLSGANVLTF. CDR3 sequence (DNA): TGTGCCAGCAGTTTCCGGACAGATCATCTCTCTGGGGCCAACGTCCTGACTTTC.

The rearrangement joins TRBV30 to TRBJ2-3; D remains unclear. Trimming stripped 0 bases from V and 3 bases from J, with 7 bases between. Germline CDR1 GTSNPN, CDR2 SVGIG (reference sequence). The CDR3 has 13 amino acids. Here the CDR3 reads CAWSVRKTDTQYF. The CDR3 nucleotides are TGTGCCTGGAGTGTACGGAAGACAGATACGCAGTATTTT.

The CDR3 sequence: CSAVPGQDEKLFF. The CDR3, as DNA: TGCAGTGCTGTCCCGGGACAGGATGAAAAACTGTTTTTT. This chain uses TRBV20-1 with TRBJ1-4; TRBD1 aligns across 8 bases. V dropped 5 bases and J dropped 6; count of bases not matched to a gene: 5. CDR3 length: 13 residues. In germline, CDR1 is DFQATT, CDR2 SNEGSKA (reference sequence).

The chain has TRBV7-9 and TRBJ2-7; perhaps TRBD1 as D (5 bases). The length of the CDR3 is 13 residues. Germline CDR1 and CDR2: SEHNR and FQNEAQ (reference sequence). V dropped 0 bases and J dropped 5 bases, with 8 bases sitting between them. CDR3 DNA: TGTGCCAGCAGCTTAGCCCAGGGCGACGAGCAGTACTTC. Protein product: CASSLAQGDEQYF.

This clonotype was seen a single time. The rearrangement links TRBV18 to TRBJ2-1, with 7 positions matching TRBD1. This CDR3 spans 13 amino acids. With 4 bases clipped from V and 5 bases from J, the junction kept 2 bases outside the gene matches. Germline V gives CDR1 KGHSH, CDR2 LQKENI. CDR3 loop: CASSQGQHNEQFF. The CDR3 bases are TGTGCCAGCTCACAGGGACAGCACAATGAGCAGTTCTTC.

The rearrangement links TRBV3-1 to TRBJ1-2; D uncertain. V gave up 2 bases and J gave up 5 bases, with 15 bases separating them. In germline, CDR1 is LGHDT, CDR2 YNNKEL (reference sequence). The CDR3 has 15 residues. The CDR3 sequence is CASSQLLEQMYGYTF. As DNA, the CDR3 is TGTGCCAGCAGCCAACTCCTGGAACAGATGTATGGCTACACCTTC.

This rearrangement joins TRBV29-1 to TRBJ1-1, with D maybe TRBD1 (6 bases). Trimming removed 4 bases from V and 1 base from J, with 10 bases in between. Germline V gives CDR1 SQVTM, CDR2 ANQGSEA. This CDR3 region has 13 residues. CDR3 sequence reads: CSVGWDKNTEAFF. The CDR3 nucleotides read TGCAGCGTTGGATGGGACAAGAACACTGAAGCTTTCTTT.

This clonotype was observed a handful of times. The chain carries TRBV3-1 and TRBJ2-3; a possible D gene is TRBD2 (6 bases). Germline loops: CDR1 LGHDT, CDR2 YNNKEL (reference sequence). This CDR3 is 13 amino acids long. V lost 3 bases and J 3 bases, leaving 7 bases between the germline ends. CDR3 loop: CASSQGGTDTQYF. The CDR3 DNA follows: TGTGCCAGCAGCCAGGGGGGAACAGATACGCAGTATTTT.

The chain couples TRBV5-1 to TRBJ2-3, with D possibly being TRBD2 (6 bases). Trimming took off 5 bases at V and 0 bases at J, with 10 bases between the two ends. CDR3 size: 14 residues. Germline assignment: CDR1 SGHRS and CDR2 YFSETQ. The DNA of the CDR3 is TGCGCCAGCAGTTCTGGGACTAGCACAGATACGCAGTATTTT. Translated, it gives CASSSGTSTDTQYF.

The V gene is TRBV3-1, the J gene TRBJ1-2; D perhaps matches TRBD1 (6 bases). The germline V gene encodes CDR1 LGHDT and CDR2 YNNKEL (reference sequence). With 0 bases removed from V and 7 bases from J, the gap between germline ends came to 21 bases. The length of the CDR3 is 17 residues. The CDR3 DNA is TGTGCCAGCAGCCAAGATGGGTTAACAGGGAAGGGCTTTGGCTACACCTTC. It is translated as CASSQDGLTGKGFGYTF.

This clonotype came up a few times. The CDR3 region has the DNA TGTGCCTGGAGTGGACAGGCGAACACTGAAGCTTTCTTT. Protein: CAWSGQANTEAFF. The chain is built from TRBV30 and TRBJ1-1, with D possibly TRBD1 on 6 matching bases. The CDR3 is 13 residues long. CDR1 is GTSNPN and CDR2 is SVGIG in the germline V gene (reference sequence). Trimming removed 1 base at V and 1 base at J, with 7 bases between.

CDR3 residues: CASSEGLAGYEQFF. As DNA, the CDR3 is TGTGCCAGCAGTGAGGGACTAGCGGGATATGAGCAGTTCTTC. V gene TRBV6-1 combines with J gene TRBJ2-1; 13 bases map to TRBD2. The CDR3 sequence is 14 residues long. Germline CDR1 is MNHNS and CDR2 is SASEGT. The V segment lost 3 bases and the J segment 8 bases; nucleotides outside the gene matches: 1.

This chain uses TRBV7-2 with TRBJ2-5; D gene ambiguous. Germline V gene sequence: CDR1 SGHTA, CDR2 FQGNSA. V lost 1 base and J lost 2, with 14 bases in between. The CDR3 runs 16 residues. CDR3 nucleotide sequence: TGTGCCAGCAGCTTAGGGCGGCGTGGTGGGCAAGAGACCCAGTACTTC. Amino acids: CASSLGRRGGQETQYF.

The chain has TRBV29-1 and TRBJ2-7; D is possibly TRBD1 (5 bases). In germline, CDR1 is SQVTM, CDR2 ANQGSEA. The CDR3 runs 12 residues. V lost 4 bases to trimming and J lost 2 bases, with 9 bases between them. Written as DNA, the CDR3 is TGCAGCGTTGTACAGGTTCCCTACGAGCAGTACTTC. Translating gives CSVVQVPYEQYF.

The chain recombines TRBV29-1 with TRBJ2-1; D gene ambiguous. The CDR3 covers 12 residues. Trimming left V 4 bases short and J 7 bases short, with 11 bases between. The germline gives CDR1 SQVTM, CDR2 ANQGSEA. CDR3 DNA sequence: TGCAGCGTTGGGGCGCAGACTAATGAGCAGTTCTTC. Translation: CSVGAQTNEQFF.

The V gene is TRBV7-9, the J gene TRBJ2-1; possible D gene TRBD2, 5 bases. Deletions cut 1 base from V and 6 bases from J, with 13 bases between. Germline CDR1 and CDR2: SEHNR and FQNEAQ (reference sequence). CDR3 size: 15 residues. This chain's CDR3 is CASSLVAGGRNEQFF. The CDR3 bases are TGTGCCAGCAGCTTAGTGGCGGGCGGCCGCAATGAGCAGTTCTTC.